The 32 T cell receptor beta chains given below trace back to one sample, sequenced in a study of OX40 agonist ivuxolimab in advanced cancers. Assay: immunoSEQ multiplex PCR; the TCRdb copy retains only in-frame clones and omits some. The data hold fewer than 140,000 clones, with 90% observed a single time. The sequencing used CD4+ or CD8+ T cells sorted from blood, collected in a trial of the OX40 agonist ivuxolimab. These receptors all stem from an adult with an advanced solid tumor such as melanoma, head and neck, liver or kidney cancer.

The J gene is TRBJ1-1, the V gene TRBV19; D not resolved. CDR3 length: 14 amino acids. The V end lost 2 bases, the J end lost 4 bases, and 11 bases lay between the germline ends. Germline lookup yields CDR1 LNHDA and CDR2 SQIVND (reference sequence). The CDR3 region has the DNA TGTGCCAGTAGTATACCCTTAGTGGTCACTGAAGCTTTCTTT. Its protein is CASSIPLVVTEAFF. Based on the CDR3 plus reference TRBV19 and TRBJ1-1, the full variable domain is DGGITQSPKYLFRKEGQNVTLSCEQNLNHDAMYWYRQDPGQGLRLIYYSQIVNDFQKGDIAEGYSVSREKKESFPLTVTSAQKNPTAFYLCASSIPLVVTEAFFGQGTRLTVV.

The rearrangement links TRBV5-1 to TRBJ2-3; no definite D call. Per germline, CDR1 SGHRS and CDR2 YFSETQ. The V and J ends lost 5 bases and 0 bases respectively, with 16 bases between them. There are 16 residues in the CDR3. CDR3 in amino acids: CASRSLLFISTDTQYF. The DNA for the CDR3 is TGCGCCAGCAGGAGCCTGCTTTTCATAAGCACAGATACGCAGTATTTT.

J is TRBJ2-5 and V is TRBV10-3, with D perhaps TRBD1 or TRBD2 (6 bases each). V lost 9 bases, J lost 5 bases, and 10 bases lay in between. Germline lookup yields CDR1 ENHRY and CDR2 SYGVKD. CDR3 length: 11 residues. As DNA, the CDR3 is TGTGCCATAGGAGGGGGGGAGACCCAGTACTTC. Amino acids: CAIGGGETQYF.

J is TRBJ2-3 and V is TRBV10-3, with D unclear. Trimming took off 6 bases at V and 6 bases at J, with 10 bases between the two ends. Looked up from germline, CDR1 is ENHRY and CDR2 is SYGVKD. The CDR3 consists of 12 residues. CDR3 in amino acids: CAIRPMGDTQYF. The CDR3, as DNA: TGTGCCATCAGGCCAATGGGGGATACGCAGTATTTT.

The chain couples TRBV6-6 to TRBJ1-2; D remains unclear. V lost 4 bases to trimming and J lost 8 bases, with 8 bases between them. Germline lookup yields CDR1 MNHNY and CDR2 SVGAGI (reference sequence). The CDR3 sequence is 11 residues long. The CDR3 DNA reads TGTGCCAGCAGTTCTTATAAGGGCTACACCTTC. This translates into CASSSYKGYTF.

J is TRBJ2-6 and V is TRBV28; 9 positions match TRBD1. From germline, CDR1 is MDHEN and CDR2 SYDVKM. V shed 5 bases and J 1 base; nucleotides not matched to a gene: 9. This CDR3 has 18 residues. Here the CDR3 reads CASSPSGTGRSGANVLTF. The CDR3 coding sequence is TGTGCCAGCAGTCCCTCCGGGACAGGGCGGTCTGGGGCCAACGTCCTGACTTTC.

This clone was counted a single time. The chain has TRBV30 and TRBJ1-1; no clear D gene. This CDR3 region has 12 residues. The V gene lost 3 bases and the J gene lost 3 bases, with 8 bases spanning the gap. The germline V gene encodes CDR1 GTSNPN and CDR2 SVGIG (reference sequence). The CDR3 reads CAWSPRDTEAFF. For the CDR3, the DNA is TGTGCCTGGAGCCCTAGGGACACTGAAGCTTTCTTT.

As DNA, the CDR3 is TGTGCCAGCAGTTCGCCGGGACTTGAGCCTCTCAATGAGCAGTTCTTC. Translation gives CASSSPGLEPLNEQFF. The J gene is TRBJ2-1, the V gene TRBV6-5, with D possibly TRBD2 on 6 matching bases. CDR1 is MNHEY, CDR2 SVGAGI, per germline. This CDR3 has 16 residues. The V end was cut by 4 bases, the J end by 6 bases, with 19 bases between.

The gene calls are TRBV18 and TRBJ2-1; the D gene is possibly TRBD2 (5 bases). Germline V gives CDR1 KGHSH, CDR2 LQKENI. The CDR3 spans 15 residues. V gave up 0 bases and J gave up 5 bases, with 11 bases separating them. CDR3 loop: CASSPPRGPHNEQFF. CDR3 nucleotides: TGTGCCAGCTCACCACCGCGCGGGCCCCACAATGAGCAGTTCTTC.

The rearrangement uses TRBV6-5 and TRBJ2-7, with D maybe TRBD1 (6 bases). V gave up 0 bases and J gave up 0 bases, with 9 bases separating them. The CDR3 has 15 residues. Germline-derived CDR1 and CDR2 are MNHEY and SVGAGI. CDR3 in amino acids: CASSYSGQSSYEQYF. CDR3 nucleotide sequence: TGTGCCAGCAGTTACTCAGGACAGAGCTCCTACGAGCAGTACTTC.

This clone was observed a handful of times. The chain joins TRBV7-9 to TRBJ2-4; D is unclear. V was shortened by 2 bases and J by 4 bases, with 3 bases between the two germline ends. The CDR3 is 12 residues long. The V gene's germline CDR1 is SEHNR and CDR2 FQNEAQ (reference sequence). CDR3 nucleotide sequence: TGTGCCAGCAGCTTATCAAAAAACATTCAGTACTTC. As protein: CASSLSKNIQYF.

This clone was recorded only once. The rearrangement uses TRBV30 and TRBJ2-3, with TRBD2 matching over 7 bases. Germline CDR1 is GTSNPN and CDR2 is SVGIG (reference sequence). This CDR3 region has 15 residues. The V segment lost 0 bases and the J segment 7 bases; nucleotides outside the gene matches: 10. CDR3 region: CAWSVGGGGMNTQYF. The CDR3 DNA is TGTGCCTGGAGTGTTGGTGGGGGGGGGATGAATACGCAGTATTTT.

The J gene is TRBJ2-3, the V gene TRBV19; D unclear. From germline, CDR1 is LNHDA and CDR2 SQIVND (reference sequence). The germline V and J ends were trimmed by 8 bases and 4 bases, with 10 bases remaining between them. This CDR3 region has 12 residues. The CDR3 is CASSRVADTQYF. Written as DNA, the CDR3 is TGTGCCAGTTCCCGGGTGGCAGATACGCAGTATTTT.

This chain connects TRBV9 to TRBJ2-2; 8 nucleotides align to TRBD2. The V gene's germline CDR1 is SGDLS and CDR2 YYNGEE. This CDR3 is built from 13 residues. J lost 7 bases, V lost 3 bases, and 2 bases had no gene match. This chain's CDR3 is CASSGGTSGELFF. CDR3 DNA: TGTGCCAGCAGCGGAGGGACTAGCGGGGAGCTGTTTTTT.

In nucleotides, the CDR3 is TGTGCCTGGAGTACCCACTCTGGGGCCAACGTCCTGACTTTC. This encodes CAWSTHSGANVLTF. The chain uses TRBV30 and TRBJ2-6; the D is unclear. Germline V lookup: CDR1 GTSNPN, CDR2 SVGIG (reference sequence). Trimming took 2 bases from V and 0 from J, leaving 5 bases between them. This CDR3 has 14 residues.

The rearrangement uses TRBV28 and TRBJ2-4; tentatively, D is TRBD1 or TRBD2 (5 bases each). Germline V gives CDR1 MDHEN, CDR2 SYDVKM. This CDR3 is 15 amino acids long. The V end was cut by 6 bases, the J end by 0 bases, with 12 bases between. CDR3 in amino acids: CASRGETEAKNIQYF. The CDR3 bases are TGTGCCAGCAGGGGGGAAACAGAAGCCAAAAACATTCAGTACTTC.

The V and J genes are TRBV6-4 and TRBJ1-2, with a possible D match to TRBD1 (5 bases). CDR1 MRHNA and CDR2 SNTAGT come from the germline V gene. The V end lost 4 bases, the J end lost 3 bases, and 15 bases lay between the germline ends. This CDR3 contains 15 residues. Here the CDR3 reads CASSAQTGTDYGYTF. The CDR3, as DNA: TGTGCCAGCAGTGCCCAAACCGGGACTGACTATGGCTACACCTTC.

The chain joins TRBV19 to TRBJ2-5, with D perhaps matching TRBD2 (5 bases). The germline V and J ends were trimmed by 3 bases and 1 base, with 15 bases remaining between them. The CDR3 has 16 amino acids. Germline CDR1 LNHDA, CDR2 SQIVND (reference sequence). CDR3 in DNA: TGTGCCAGTAGTATTATGGGAGCCCCATTCCAAGAGACCCAGTACTTC. Translated, it gives CASSIMGAPFQETQYF.

The rearrangement uses TRBV28 and TRBJ1-1; D remains unclear. CDR1 and CDR2 from the germline V gene are MDHEN and SYDVKM. With 3 bases removed from V and 5 bases from J, the gap between germline ends came to 7 bases. The CDR3 consists of 12 residues. This chain's CDR3 is CASSFSRTEAFF. The DNA for the CDR3 is TGTGCCAGCAGTTTCTCGCGGACTGAAGCTTTCTTT.

The gene calls are TRBV5-1 and TRBJ2-5, with 7 bases that match TRBD2. The CDR3 sequence is 13 residues long. V lost 5 bases and J lost 5; bases outside the gene matches: 6. The germline gives CDR1 SGHRS, CDR2 YFSETQ. As DNA, the CDR3 is TGCGCCAGCAGTCGGAGCGGGGTGGAGACCCAGTACTTC. Residues: CASSRSGVETQYF.

The chain couples TRBV10-3 to TRBJ2-3; the match to TRBD2 covers 12 bases. Trimming removed 0 bases from V and 7 bases from J; junction bases left unmatched: 8. The CDR3 sequence is 17 residues long. Germline V lookup: CDR1 ENHRY, CDR2 SYGVKD. CDR3 sequence reads: CAISESGLAGIENTQYF. The CDR3 DNA reads TGTGCCATCAGTGAGTCAGGACTAGCGGGGATAGAGAATACGCAGTATTTT.

DNA for the CDR3: TGTGCCAGCAGTCTCAGACCCGGAGGGCTCTACGAGCAGTACTTC. Its protein is CASSLRPGGLYEQYF. The chain uses TRBV7-2 and TRBJ2-7, with D perhaps matching TRBD2 (6 bases). This CDR3 contains 15 residues. CDR1 is SGHTA and CDR2 is FQGNSA in the germline V gene. The ends were cut back, 6 bases at V and 3 bases at J, with 18 bases in the middle.

The chain uses TRBV19 and TRBJ1-2; D is possibly TRBD1 (5 bases). Trimming removed 5 bases at V and 2 bases at J, with 12 bases between. CDR3 length: 14 residues. Germline CDR1 and CDR2: LNHDA and SQIVND (reference sequence). CDR3 DNA: TGTGCCAGTAGTGCCCGGGACGGCAACTATGGCTACACCTTC. Its translation: CASSARDGNYGYTF.

The rearrangement uses TRBV11-2 and TRBJ2-7; 8 positions agree with TRBD1. The CDR3 sequence is 15 residues long. From germline, CDR1 is SGHAT and CDR2 FQNNGV. J was trimmed by 3 bases and V by 6 bases; bases with no gene match: 10. The CDR3, as DNA: TGTGCCAGCAGTTTGATCCGGACAGGGAGCTACGAGCAGTACTTC. Translating it yields CASSLIRTGSYEQYF.

V usage is TRBV7-9 and J usage is TRBJ2-2; D not certain. The CDR3 runs to 14 residues. The V gene lost 5 bases and the J gene lost 4 bases, with 11 bases spanning the gap. CDR1 is SEHNR, CDR2 FQNEAQ, per germline (reference sequence). The CDR3 here is CASSRTAGTGELFF. CDR3 bases: TGTGCCAGCAGCCGGACCGCCGGCACCGGGGAGCTGTTTTTT.

This chain's CDR3 is CASSQDLVRGAFF. Here the CDR3 DNA reads TGCGCCAGCAGCCAAGATCTGGTCAGGGGAGCTTTCTTT. V and J are TRBV4-3 and TRBJ1-1, with a possible D match to TRBD1 (6 bases). The CDR3 spans 13 residues. Germline assignment: CDR1 LGHNA and CDR2 YSLEER. Trimming pared 0 bases from V and 10 bases from J, leaving 12 bases between.

J is TRBJ1-1 and V is TRBV6-5; a possible D gene is TRBD1 (6 bases). Germline-derived CDR1 and CDR2 are MNHEY and SVGAGI. V lost 6 bases to trimming and J lost 1 base, with 12 bases between them. This CDR3 comprises 14 residues. DNA of the CDR3: TGTGCCAGCAGCAGGGGAGGATGGAACACTGAAGCTTTCTTT. Amino acid sequence: CASSRGGWNTEAFF.

The V call is TRBV30, the J call TRBJ1-5; tentatively, D is TRBD1 (5 bases). The CDR3 contains 14 residues. Looked up from germline, CDR1 is GTSNPN and CDR2 is SVGIG (reference sequence). V was clipped by 3 bases and J by 6 bases, with 15 bases between them. The CDR3: CAWRSQGRVQPQHF. The CDR3 DNA is TGTGCCTGGAGGTCCCAGGGAAGGGTTCAGCCCCAGCATTTT.

The chain employs TRBV7-8 and TRBJ2-3, with TRBD2 as a possible D gene (7 bases). Germline V lookup: CDR1 SGHVS, CDR2 FQNEAQ. V lost 4 bases and J lost 2, with 13 bases in between. The length of the CDR3 is 15 residues. DNA of the CDR3: TGTGCCAGCAGCTGGGGGGGACACTCCACAGATACGCAGTATTTT. The encoded protein is CASSWGGHSTDTQYF.

J is TRBJ1-1 and V is TRBV11-3; D not resolved. This CDR3 comprises 13 residues. The germline V gene has CDR1 SGHNT and CDR2 YENEEA. Deletions cut 1 base from V and 3 bases from J, with 6 bases between. The CDR3 reads CASSLGRDTEAFF. Here the CDR3 DNA reads TGTGCCAGCAGCTTAGGGAGGGACACTGAAGCTTTCTTT.

The chain carries TRBV7-2 and TRBJ2-1, with D perhaps given as TRBD1 or TRBD2 (5 bases each). The CDR3 contains 15 residues. The germline gives CDR1 SGHTA, CDR2 FQGNSA. V dropped 5 bases and J dropped 4 bases, with 15 bases sitting between them. CDR3 DNA: TGTGCCAGCAGCGTCCGGGGCTCCAGATACAATGAGCAGTTCTTC. Residues: CASSVRGSRYNEQFF.

The chain joins TRBV5-1 to TRBJ2-7, with D perhaps TRBD2 (5 bases). V shed 6 bases and J shed 0 bases, with 16 bases lying between them. The germline V gene has CDR1 SGHRS and CDR2 YFSETQ. This CDR3 spans 15 amino acids. The CDR3 DNA reads as TGCGCCAGCAACCCCCGGGATGGGCCCTCCTACGAGCAGTACTTC. Amino acids: CASNPRDGPSYEQYF.